These T cell receptor beta chains were read from a single sample in a study of cytomegalovirus exposure and HLA in healthy donors. The table came from immunoSEQ multiplex PCR; TCRdb's copy has only in-frame clones and leaves some out. The sample includes roughly 150,000 clones, 77% of them seen just once. Input material: PBMCs. These receptors all stem from a male donor in good health and CMV-seronegative. Each CDR3 is given with its conserved first and last residue. The D gene is left open where the match is weak. Where a row states a size, it is once, few, many or the class of an expanded clone; other rows omit it.

abundance,j_gene,v_gene,d_gene,CDR3aa,CDR3nt
.,TRBJ1-4,TRBV30,.,CAWSLSQGSNEKLFF,TGTGCCTGGAGCTTGTCGCAGGGTTCAAATGAAAAACTGTTTTTT
.,TRBJ1-1,TRBV7-9,TRBD1,CASMRQGANTEAFF,TGTGCCAGCATGCGACAGGGGGCGAACACTGAAGCTTTCTTT
.,TRBJ1-2,TRBV4-1,.,CASSQDLGGYTF,TGCGCCAGCAGCCAAGATCTCGGTGGCTACACCTTC
.,TRBJ2-7,TRBV18,TRBD2,CASSKTSGSSYEQYF,TGTGCCAGCTCGAAGACTAGCGGAAGCTCCTACGAGCAGTACTTC
few,TRBJ2-5,TRBV5-4,.,CASSSIGGPMVGTQYF,TGTGCCAGCAGCTCGATTGGAGGGCCGATGGTTGGGACCCAGTACTTC
.,TRBJ2-1,TRBV7-9,.,CASSTKRQYNEQFF,TGTGCCAGCAGCACCAAAAGACAGTACAATGAGCAGTTCTTC
.,TRBJ2-2,TRBV11-2,TRBD2,CASSLFSGGSGELFF,TGTGCCAGCAGCTTATTCAGCGGGGGTTCCGGGGAGCTGTTTTTT
.,TRBJ1-4,TRBV6-5,.,CASSYVRGGSDEKLFF,TGTGCCAGCAGTTACGTTAGGGGGGGGTCAGATGAAAAACTGTTTTTT
.,TRBJ2-3,TRBV7-9,TRBD2,CASSLISGGVPDTQYF,TGTGCCAGCAGCTTAATTAGCGGGGGGGTACCAGATACGCAGTATTTT
once,TRBJ2-7,TRBV11-1,TRBD2,CASSLGAGGNDEQYF,TGTGCCAGCAGCTTAGGTGCCGGGGGGAACGACGAGCAGTACTTC
.,TRBJ2-7,TRBV5-3,.,CARSFKQSYEQYF,TGTGCCAGAAGCTTCAAACAGTCCTACGAGCAGTACTTC
.,TRBJ1-1,TRBV19,.,CASSPYLGGATEAFF,TGTGCCAGTTCCCCTTACCTTGGAGGGGCCACTGAAGCTTTCTTT
.,TRBJ1-2,TRBV7-8,.,CASSFPAGYGYTF,TGTGCCAGCAGCTTCCCGGCGGGATATGGCTACACCTTC
.,TRBJ2-7,TRBV11-2,TRBD1,CASSLDGTGIHEQYF,TGTGCCAGCAGCTTGGACGGGACAGGTATCCACGAGCAGTACTTC
few,TRBJ2-7,TRBV9,TRBD1,CASSVGPEAGTGSYEQYF,TGTGCCAGCAGCGTAGGGCCGGAGGCCGGGACAGGATCCTACGAGCAGTACTTC
.,TRBJ2-3,TRBV27,.,CASWDSPSTQYF,TGTGCCAGCTGGGACTCTCCCTCTACGCAGTATTTT
medium-sized,TRBJ1-4,TRBV19,TRBD1,CASSNQGAGNEKLFF,TGTGCCAGTAGTAACCAGGGGGCTGGTAATGAAAAACTGTTTTTT